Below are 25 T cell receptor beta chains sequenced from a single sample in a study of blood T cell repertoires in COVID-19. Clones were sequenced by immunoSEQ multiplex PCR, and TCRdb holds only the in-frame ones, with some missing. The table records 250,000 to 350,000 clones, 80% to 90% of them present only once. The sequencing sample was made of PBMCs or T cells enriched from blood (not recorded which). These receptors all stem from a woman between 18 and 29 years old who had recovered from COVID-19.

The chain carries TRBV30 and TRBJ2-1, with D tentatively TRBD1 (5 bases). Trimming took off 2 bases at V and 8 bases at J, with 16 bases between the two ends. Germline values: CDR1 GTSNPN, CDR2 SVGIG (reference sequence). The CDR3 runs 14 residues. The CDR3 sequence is CAWSPRRQGHEQFF. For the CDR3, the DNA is TGTGCCTGGAGTCCTAGGCGCCAGGGCCATGAGCAGTTCTTC.

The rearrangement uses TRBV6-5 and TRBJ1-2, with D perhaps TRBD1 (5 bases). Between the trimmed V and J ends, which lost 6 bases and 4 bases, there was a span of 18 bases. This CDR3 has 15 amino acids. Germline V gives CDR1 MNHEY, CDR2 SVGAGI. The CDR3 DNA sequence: TGTGCCAGCAGCACACGAGCAGGGTTTGGCTATGGCTACACCTTC. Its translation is CASSTRAGFGYGYTF.

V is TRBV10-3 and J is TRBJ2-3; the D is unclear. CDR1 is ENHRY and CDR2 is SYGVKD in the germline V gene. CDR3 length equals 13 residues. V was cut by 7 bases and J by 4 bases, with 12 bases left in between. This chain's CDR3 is CAIMSEGADTQYF. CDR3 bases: TGTGCCATCATGAGCGAAGGCGCAGATACGCAGTATTTT.

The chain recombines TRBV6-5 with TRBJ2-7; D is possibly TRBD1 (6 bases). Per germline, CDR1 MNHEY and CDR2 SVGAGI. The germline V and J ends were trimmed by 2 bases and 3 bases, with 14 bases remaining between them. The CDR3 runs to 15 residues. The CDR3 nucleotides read TGTGCCAGCAGTTACCTGACAGGAGTGAGCTACGAGCAGTACTTC. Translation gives CASSYLTGVSYEQYF.

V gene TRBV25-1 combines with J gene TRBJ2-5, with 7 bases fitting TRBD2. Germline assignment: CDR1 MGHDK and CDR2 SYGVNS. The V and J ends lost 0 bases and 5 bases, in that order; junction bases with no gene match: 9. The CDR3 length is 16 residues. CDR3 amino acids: CASSEYSGMSGETQYF. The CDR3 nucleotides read TGTGCCAGCAGTGAATACAGCGGGATGTCGGGGGAGACCCAGTACTTC.

The CDR3 sequence is CASSTGMEVEKLFF. The CDR3 coding sequence is TGTGCCAGCAGTACCGGGATGGAGGTTGAAAAACTGTTTTTT. The V call is TRBV6-5, the J call TRBJ1-4; D unresolved. CDR3 size: 14 residues. The V end lost 5 bases, the J end lost 7 bases, and 14 bases lay between the germline ends. CDR1 and CDR2 (germline): MNHEY, SVGAGI.

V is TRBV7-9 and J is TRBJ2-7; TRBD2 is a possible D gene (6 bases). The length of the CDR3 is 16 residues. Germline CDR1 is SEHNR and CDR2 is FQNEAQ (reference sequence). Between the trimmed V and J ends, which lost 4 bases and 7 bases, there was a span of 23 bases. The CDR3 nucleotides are TGTGCCAGCAGCTCAAAAGCCGGGAGCTCAGCCTGGGAGCAGTACTTC. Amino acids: CASSSKAGSSAWEQYF.

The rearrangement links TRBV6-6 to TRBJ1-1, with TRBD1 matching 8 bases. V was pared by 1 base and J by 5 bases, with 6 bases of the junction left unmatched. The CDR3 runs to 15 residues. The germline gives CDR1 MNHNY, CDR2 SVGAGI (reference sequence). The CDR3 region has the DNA TGTGCCAGCAGTTACTTTCCGGACAGGGTGACTGAAGCTTTCTTT. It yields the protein CASSYFPDRVTEAFF.

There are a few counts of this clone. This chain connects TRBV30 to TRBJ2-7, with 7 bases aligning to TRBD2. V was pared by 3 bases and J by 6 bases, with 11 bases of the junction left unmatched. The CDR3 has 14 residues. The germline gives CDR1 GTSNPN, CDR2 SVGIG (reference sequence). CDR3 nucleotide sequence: TGTGCCTGGAGGTGGACCGGAGGGAGGGGCGAGCAGTACTTC. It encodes CAWRWTGGRGEQYF. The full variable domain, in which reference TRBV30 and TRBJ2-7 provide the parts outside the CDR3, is SQTIHQWPATLVQPVGSPLSLECTVEGTSNPNLYWYRQAAGRGLQLLFYSVGIGQISSEVPQNLSASRPQDRQFILSSKKLLLSDSGFYLCAWRWTGGRGEQYFGPGTRLTVT.

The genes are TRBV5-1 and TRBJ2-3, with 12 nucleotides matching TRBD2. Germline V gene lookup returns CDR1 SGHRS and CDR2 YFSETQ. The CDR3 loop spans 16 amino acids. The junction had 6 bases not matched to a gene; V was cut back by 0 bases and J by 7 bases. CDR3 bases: TGCGCCAGCAGCTTGGTACCTAGCGGGGGGGCGAATACGCAGTATTTT. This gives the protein CASSLVPSGGANTQYF.

The CDR3 DNA follows: TGTGCCATCAGTGAGTCGGATGGAGGGGTCGGGGCCCGGCACATTCAGTACTTC. Its protein is CAISESDGGVGARHIQYF. V gene TRBV10-3 combines with J gene TRBJ2-4; TRBD2 might be the D (6 bases). Germline-derived CDR1 and CDR2 are ENHRY and SYGVKD. The CDR3 runs to 18 residues. The V end was cut by 0 bases, the J end by 8 bases, with 23 bases between.

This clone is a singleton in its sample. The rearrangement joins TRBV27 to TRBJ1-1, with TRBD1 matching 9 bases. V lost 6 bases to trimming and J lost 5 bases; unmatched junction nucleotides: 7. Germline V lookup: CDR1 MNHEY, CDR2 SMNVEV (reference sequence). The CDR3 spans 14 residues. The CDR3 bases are TGTGCCAGCAGCTCTGGGACAGGGTGGACTGAAGCTTTCTTT. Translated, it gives CASSSGTGWTEAFF.

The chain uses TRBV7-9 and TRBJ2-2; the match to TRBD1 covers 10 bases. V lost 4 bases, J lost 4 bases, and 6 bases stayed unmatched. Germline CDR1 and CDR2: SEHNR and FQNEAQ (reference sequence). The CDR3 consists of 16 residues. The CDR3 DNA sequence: TGTGCCAGCAGCTCCCGGGACAGGGGATCCACCGGGGAGCTGTTTTTT. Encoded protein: CASSSRDRGSTGELFF. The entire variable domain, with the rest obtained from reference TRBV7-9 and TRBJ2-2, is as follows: DTGVSQNPRHKITKRGQNVTFRCDPISEHNRLYWYRQTLGQGPEFLTYFQNEAQLEKSRLLSDRFSAERPKGSFSTLEIQRTEQGDSAMYLCASSSRDRGSTGELFFGEGSRLTVL.

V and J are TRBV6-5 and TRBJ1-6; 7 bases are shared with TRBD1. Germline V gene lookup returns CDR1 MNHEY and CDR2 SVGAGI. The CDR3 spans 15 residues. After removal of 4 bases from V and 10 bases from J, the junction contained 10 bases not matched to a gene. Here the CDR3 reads CASSLETGSSSPLHF. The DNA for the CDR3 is TGTGCCAGCAGTTTGGAGACAGGGAGTTCCTCACCCCTCCACTTT.

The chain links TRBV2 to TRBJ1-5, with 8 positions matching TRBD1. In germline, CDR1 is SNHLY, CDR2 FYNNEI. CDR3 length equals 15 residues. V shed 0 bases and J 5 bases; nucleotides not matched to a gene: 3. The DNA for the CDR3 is TGTGCCAGCAGTGAAGCCCGACAGGGGTATCAGCCCCAGCATTTT. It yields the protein CASSEARQGYQPQHF.

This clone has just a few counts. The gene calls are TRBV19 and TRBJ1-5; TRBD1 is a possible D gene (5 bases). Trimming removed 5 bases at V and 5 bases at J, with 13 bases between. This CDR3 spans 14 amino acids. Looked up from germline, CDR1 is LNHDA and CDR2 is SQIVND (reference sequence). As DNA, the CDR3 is TGTGCCAGTAGTTATGGAGGGGAGCATCAGCCCCAGCATTTT. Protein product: CASSYGGEHQPQHF.

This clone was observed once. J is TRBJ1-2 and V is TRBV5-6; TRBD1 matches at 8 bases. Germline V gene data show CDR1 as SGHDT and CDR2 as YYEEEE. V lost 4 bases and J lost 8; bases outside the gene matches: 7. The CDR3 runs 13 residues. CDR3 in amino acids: CASSLDRDYGYTF. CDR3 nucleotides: TGTGCCAGCAGCCTGGACAGGGATTACGGCTACACCTTC.

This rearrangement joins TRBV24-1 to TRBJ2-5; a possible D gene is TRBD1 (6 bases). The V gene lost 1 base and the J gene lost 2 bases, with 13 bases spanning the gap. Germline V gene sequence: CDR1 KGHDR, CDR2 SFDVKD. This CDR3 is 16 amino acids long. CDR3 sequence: CATSDFKGDGQETQYF. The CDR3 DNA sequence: TGTGCCACCAGTGATTTTAAGGGGGATGGTCAAGAGACCCAGTACTTC.

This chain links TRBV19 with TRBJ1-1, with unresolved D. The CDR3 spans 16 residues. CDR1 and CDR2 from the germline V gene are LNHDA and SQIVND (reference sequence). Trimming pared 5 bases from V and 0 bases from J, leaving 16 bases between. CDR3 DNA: TGTGCCAGTAGTCGGGTTACTCACATCATGAACACTGAAGCTTTCTTT. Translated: CASSRVTHIMNTEAFF.

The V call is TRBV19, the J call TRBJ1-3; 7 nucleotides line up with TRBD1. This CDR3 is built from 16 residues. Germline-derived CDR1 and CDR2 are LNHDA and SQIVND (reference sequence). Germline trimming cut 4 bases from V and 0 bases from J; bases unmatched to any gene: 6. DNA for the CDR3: TGTGCCAGTAGTAAAAGGGACAGCCTCTCTGGAAACACCATATATTTT. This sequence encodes CASSKRDSLSGNTIYF.

CDR3 nucleotides: TGCGCCAGCAGTTCCGGGACAGGGAATAGGAATTCACCCCTCCACTTT. It specifies CASSSGTGNRNSPLHF. The rearrangement links TRBV10-2 to TRBJ1-6; 9 positions agree with TRBD1. From germline, CDR1 is WSHSY and CDR2 SAAADI. The CDR3 sequence is 16 residues long. The V gene end was trimmed by 5 bases and the J gene end by 7 bases; junction bases not matched to a gene: 9.

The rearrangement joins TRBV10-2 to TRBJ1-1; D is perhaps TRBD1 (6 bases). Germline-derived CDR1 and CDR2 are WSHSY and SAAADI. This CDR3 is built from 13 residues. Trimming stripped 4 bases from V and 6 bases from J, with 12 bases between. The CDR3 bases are TGCGCCAGCAGTGCGGGGAGGGGGGCTGAAGCTTTCTTT. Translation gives CASSAGRGAEAFF.

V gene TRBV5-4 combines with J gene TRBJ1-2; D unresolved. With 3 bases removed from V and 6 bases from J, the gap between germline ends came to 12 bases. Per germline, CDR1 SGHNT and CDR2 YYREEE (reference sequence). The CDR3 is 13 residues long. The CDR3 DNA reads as TGTGCCAGCAGCTCGGAGGGTATCGATGGCTACACCTTC. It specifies CASSSEGIDGYTF.

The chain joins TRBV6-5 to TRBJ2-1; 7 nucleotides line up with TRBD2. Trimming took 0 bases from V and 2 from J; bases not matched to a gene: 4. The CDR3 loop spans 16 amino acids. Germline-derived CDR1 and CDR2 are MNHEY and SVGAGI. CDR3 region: CASSYSRGVTYNEQFF. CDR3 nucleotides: TGTGCCAGCAGTTACTCTCGGGGGGTCACCTACAATGAGCAGTTCTTC.

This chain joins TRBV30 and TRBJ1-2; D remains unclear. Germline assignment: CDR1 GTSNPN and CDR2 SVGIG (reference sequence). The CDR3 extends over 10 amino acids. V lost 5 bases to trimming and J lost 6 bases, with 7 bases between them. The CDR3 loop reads CAWARDGYTF. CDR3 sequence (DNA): TGTGCCTGGGCGAGGGATGGCTACACCTTC.